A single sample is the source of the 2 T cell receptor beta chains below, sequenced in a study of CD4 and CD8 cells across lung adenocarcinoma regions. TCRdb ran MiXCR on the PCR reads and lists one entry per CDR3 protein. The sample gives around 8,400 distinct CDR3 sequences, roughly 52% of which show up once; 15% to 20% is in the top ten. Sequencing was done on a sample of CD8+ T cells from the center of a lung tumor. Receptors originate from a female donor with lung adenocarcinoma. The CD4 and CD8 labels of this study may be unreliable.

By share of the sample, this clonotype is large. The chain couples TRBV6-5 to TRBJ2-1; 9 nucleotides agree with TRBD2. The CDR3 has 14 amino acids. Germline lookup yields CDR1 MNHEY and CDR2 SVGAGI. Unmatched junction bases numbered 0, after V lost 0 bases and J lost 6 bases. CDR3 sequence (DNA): TGTGCCAGCAGTTACTCGGGACTAGCCAATGAGCAGTTCTTC. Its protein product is CASSYSGLANEQFF.

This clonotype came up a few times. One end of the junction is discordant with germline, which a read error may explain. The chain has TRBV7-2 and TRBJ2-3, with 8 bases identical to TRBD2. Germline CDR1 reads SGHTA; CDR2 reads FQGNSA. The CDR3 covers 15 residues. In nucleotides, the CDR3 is TGTGCCGCGGGCCTCGGGGGGGGGCGCGGAGAGACCCAGTATTTC. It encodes CAAGLGGGRGETQYF.